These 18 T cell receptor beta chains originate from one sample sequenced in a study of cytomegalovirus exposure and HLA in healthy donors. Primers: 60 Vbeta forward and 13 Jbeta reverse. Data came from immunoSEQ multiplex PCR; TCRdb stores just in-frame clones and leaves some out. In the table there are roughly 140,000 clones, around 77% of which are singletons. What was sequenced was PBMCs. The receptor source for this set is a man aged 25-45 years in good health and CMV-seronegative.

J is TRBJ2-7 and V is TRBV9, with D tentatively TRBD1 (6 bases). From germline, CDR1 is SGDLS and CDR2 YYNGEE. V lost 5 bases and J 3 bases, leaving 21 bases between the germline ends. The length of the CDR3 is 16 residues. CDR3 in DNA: TGTGCCAGCAGTGAACAGGGCGCCGGCCTACTCTACGAGCAGTACTTC. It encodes CASSEQGAGLLYEQYF.

CDR3 coding DNA: TGTGCCAGCAGTGAGTGGACAGGGGGCGAGACCCAGTACTTC. Protein: CASSEWTGGETQYF. The genes are TRBV2 and TRBJ2-5, with 11 bases that match TRBD1. With V trimmed by 3 bases and J by 5 bases, 2 bases remained unmatched. The CDR3 contains 14 residues. CDR1 and CDR2 (germline): SNHLY, FYNNEI.

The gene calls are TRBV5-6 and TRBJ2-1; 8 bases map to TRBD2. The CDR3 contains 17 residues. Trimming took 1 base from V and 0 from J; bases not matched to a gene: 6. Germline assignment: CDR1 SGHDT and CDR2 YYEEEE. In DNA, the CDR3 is TGTGCCAGCAGCTTGCCTAGCGGGCCTAGCTCCTACAATGAGCAGTTCTTC. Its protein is CASSLPSGPSSYNEQFF.

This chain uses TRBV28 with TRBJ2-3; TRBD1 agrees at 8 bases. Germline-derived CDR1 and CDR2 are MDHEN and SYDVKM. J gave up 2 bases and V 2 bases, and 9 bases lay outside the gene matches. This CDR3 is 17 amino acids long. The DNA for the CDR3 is TGTGCCAGCAGTTTACGACAGGGGCTATTTACCACAGATACGCAGTATTTT. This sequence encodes CASSLRQGLFTTDTQYF.

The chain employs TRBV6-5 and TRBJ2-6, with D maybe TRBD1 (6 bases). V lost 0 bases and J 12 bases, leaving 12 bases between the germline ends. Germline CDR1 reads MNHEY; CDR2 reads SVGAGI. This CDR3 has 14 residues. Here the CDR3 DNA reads TGTGCCAGCAGTTACTCCCGGGACACGTCCGTCCTGACTTTC. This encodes CASSYSRDTSVLTF.

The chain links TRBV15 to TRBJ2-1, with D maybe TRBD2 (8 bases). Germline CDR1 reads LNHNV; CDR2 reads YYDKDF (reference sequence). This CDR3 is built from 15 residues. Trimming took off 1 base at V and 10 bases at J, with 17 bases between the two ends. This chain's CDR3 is CATSRVREGANEQFF. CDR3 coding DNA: TGTGCCACCAGCAGAGTACGGGAGGGGGCAAACGAGCAGTTCTTC.

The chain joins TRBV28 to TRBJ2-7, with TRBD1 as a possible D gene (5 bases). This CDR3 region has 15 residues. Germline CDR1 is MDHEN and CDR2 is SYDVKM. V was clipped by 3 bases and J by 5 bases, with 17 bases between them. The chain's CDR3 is CASSFPDTSLNEQYF. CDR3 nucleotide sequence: TGTGCCAGCAGTTTTCCGGACACATCTCTGAACGAGCAGTACTTC.

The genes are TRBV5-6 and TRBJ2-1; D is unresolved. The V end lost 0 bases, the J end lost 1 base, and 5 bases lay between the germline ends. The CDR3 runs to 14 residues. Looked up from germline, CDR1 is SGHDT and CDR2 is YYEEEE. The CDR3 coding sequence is TGTGCCAGCAGCTTGGCGCGGTCCTACAATGAGCAGTTCTTC. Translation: CASSLARSYNEQFF.

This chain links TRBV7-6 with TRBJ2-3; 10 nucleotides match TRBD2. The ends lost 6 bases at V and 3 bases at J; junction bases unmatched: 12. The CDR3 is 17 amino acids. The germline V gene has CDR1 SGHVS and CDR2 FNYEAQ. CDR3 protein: CASSLTQAGGFTDTQYF. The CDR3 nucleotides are TGTGCCAGCAGTCTAACCCAAGCGGGAGGGTTTACAGATACGCAGTATTTT.

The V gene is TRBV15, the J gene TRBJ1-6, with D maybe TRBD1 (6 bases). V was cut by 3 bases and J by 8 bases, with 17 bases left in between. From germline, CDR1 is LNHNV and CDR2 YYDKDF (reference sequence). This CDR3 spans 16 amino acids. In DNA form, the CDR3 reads TGTGCCACCAGCAGCGTCTGGGGGGGGCCTCATTCACCCCTCCACTTT. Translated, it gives CATSSVWGGPHSPLHF. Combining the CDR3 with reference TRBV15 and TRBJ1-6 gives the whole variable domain DAMVIQNPRYQVTQFGKPVTLSCSQTLNHNVMYWYQQKSSQAPKLLFHYYDKDFNNEADTPDNFQSRRPNTSFCFLDIRSPGLGDTAMYLCATSSVWGGPHSPLHFGNGTRLTVT.

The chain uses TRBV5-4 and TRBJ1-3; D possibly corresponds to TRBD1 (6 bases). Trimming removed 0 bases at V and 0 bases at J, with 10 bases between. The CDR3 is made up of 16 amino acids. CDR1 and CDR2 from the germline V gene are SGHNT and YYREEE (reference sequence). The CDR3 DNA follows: TGTGCCAGCAGCTTGGGGCAGGGGAGCTCTGGAAACACCATATATTTT. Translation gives CASSLGQGSSGNTIYF.

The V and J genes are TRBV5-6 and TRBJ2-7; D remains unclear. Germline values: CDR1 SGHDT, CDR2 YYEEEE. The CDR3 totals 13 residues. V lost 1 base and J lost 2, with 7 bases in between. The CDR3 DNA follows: TGTGCCAGCAGCTTGATCACTGCCTACGAGCAGTACTTC. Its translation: CASSLITAYEQYF.

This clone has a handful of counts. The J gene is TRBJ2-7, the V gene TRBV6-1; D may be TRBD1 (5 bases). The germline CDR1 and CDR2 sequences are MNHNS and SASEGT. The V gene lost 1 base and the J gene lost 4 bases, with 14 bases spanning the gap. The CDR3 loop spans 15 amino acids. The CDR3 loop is CASSEGRWQGYEQYF. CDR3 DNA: TGTGCCAGCAGTGAAGGCCGTTGGCAGGGTTACGAGCAGTACTTC.

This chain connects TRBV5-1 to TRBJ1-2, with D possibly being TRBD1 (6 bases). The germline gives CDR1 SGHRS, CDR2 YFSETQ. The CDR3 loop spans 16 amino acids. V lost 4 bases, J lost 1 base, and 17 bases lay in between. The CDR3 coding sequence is TGCGCCAGCAGCCCTACCGGGACAACCTATAACTATGGCTACACCTTC. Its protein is CASSPTGTTYNYGYTF.

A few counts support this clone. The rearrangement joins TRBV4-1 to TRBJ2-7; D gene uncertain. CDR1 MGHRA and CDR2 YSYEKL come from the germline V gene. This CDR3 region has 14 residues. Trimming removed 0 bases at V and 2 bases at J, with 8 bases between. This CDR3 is CASSQDAVTYEQYF. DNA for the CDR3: TGCGCCAGCAGCCAAGATGCAGTCACCTACGAGCAGTACTTC.

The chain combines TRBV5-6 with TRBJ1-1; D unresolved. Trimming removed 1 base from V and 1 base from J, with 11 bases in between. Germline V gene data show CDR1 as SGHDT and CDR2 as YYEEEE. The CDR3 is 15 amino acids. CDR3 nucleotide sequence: TGTGCCAGCAGCTTGTCTTGGGAGGGGAACACTGAAGCTTTCTTT. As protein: CASSLSWEGNTEAFF.

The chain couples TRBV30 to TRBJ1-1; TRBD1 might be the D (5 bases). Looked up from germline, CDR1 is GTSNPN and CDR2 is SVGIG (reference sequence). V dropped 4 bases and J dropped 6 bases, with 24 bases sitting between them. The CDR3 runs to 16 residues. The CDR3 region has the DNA TGTGCCTGGACCCAGGAAGGGGTTGGGGATTCGGCTGAAGCTTTCTTT. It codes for CAWTQEGVGDSAEAFF.

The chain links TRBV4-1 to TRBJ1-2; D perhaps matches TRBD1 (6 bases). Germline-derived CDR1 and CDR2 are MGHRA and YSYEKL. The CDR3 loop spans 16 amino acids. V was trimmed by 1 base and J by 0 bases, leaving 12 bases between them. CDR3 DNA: TGCGCCAGCAGCCAAGTTGTGACAGGATCTAACTATGGCTACACCTTC. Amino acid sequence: CASSQVVTGSNYGYTF.